This entry lists 30 T cell receptor beta chains sequenced from one sample in a study of T cell responses to AZD1222 COVID-19 vaccine. The repertoire was sequenced with immunoSEQ multiplex PCR; TCRdb's copy has only in-frame clones and lacks some. The sample consists of some 140,000 clones, roughly 88% of them appearing once. Sequencing was performed on peripheral blood, taken 28 days after the second AZD1222 dose. The source of these receptors is an adult who received the AZD1222 COVID-19 vaccine.

The chain is built from TRBV29-1 and TRBJ2-1; maybe TRBD1 (8 bases). Germline V gene sequence: CDR1 SQVTM, CDR2 ANQGSEA. This CDR3 is 13 amino acids long. V was pared by 7 bases and J by 8 bases, with 18 bases between. For the CDR3, the DNA is TGCAGCGCGCGCGGACAGGGAGGGGATGAGCAGTTCTTC. Encoded protein: CSARGQGGDEQFF.

This clone was seen just once. This sequence joins TRBV4-1 and TRBJ1-2, with D uncertain. Germline V gene lookup returns CDR1 MGHRA and CDR2 YSYEKL. Trimming removed 0 bases from V and 6 bases from J, with 11 bases in between. The CDR3 extends over 14 amino acids. DNA for the CDR3: TGCGCCAGCAGCCAAGATCACGGTGGTAATGGCTACACCTTC. It codes for CASSQDHGGNGYTF.

The V call is TRBV5-1, the J call TRBJ1-5, with D unresolved. V lost 3 bases to trimming and J lost 10 bases, with 26 bases between them. The CDR3 extends over 17 amino acids. Germline assignment: CDR1 SGHRS and CDR2 YFSETQ. In nucleotides, the CDR3 is TGCGCCAGCAGCTACCACCCCGGGAGGGTAGAGATTAGCCCCCAGCATTTT. Protein sequence: CASSYHPGRVEISPQHF. The variable domain in full, with the rest retrieved from reference TRBV5-1 and TRBJ1-5, is KAGVTQTPRYLIKTRGQQVTLSCSPISGHRSVSWYQQTPGQGLQFLFEYFSETQRNKGNFPGRFSGRQFSNSRSEMNVSTLELGDSALYLCASSYHPGRVEISPQHFGDGTRLSIL.

The chain employs TRBV6-1 and TRBJ1-5, with D possibly being TRBD1 (5 bases). Looked up from germline, CDR1 is MNHNS and CDR2 is SASEGT. The CDR3 runs 15 residues. V lost 2 bases and J lost 3, with 11 bases in between. CDR3 DNA sequence: TGTGCCAGCAGTGAACGGGGGGAGTACAATCAGCCCCAGCATTTT. This sequence encodes CASSERGEYNQPQHF.

The chain links TRBV11-3 to TRBJ2-1; D remains ambiguous. Germline CDR1 SGHNT, CDR2 YENEEA. Trimming cost V 5 bases and J 3 bases, with 8 bases left between them. The CDR3 spans 13 residues. The CDR3: CASSRKGYNEQFF. The CDR3 DNA reads TGTGCCAGCAGCCGAAAGGGCTACAATGAGCAGTTCTTC.

The count of this clone is one. The V and J genes are TRBV6-6 and TRBJ1-4; a possible D gene is TRBD1 (5 bases). There are 15 residues in the CDR3. Germline V gene sequence: CDR1 MNHNY, CDR2 SVGAGI (reference sequence). V was shortened by 5 bases and J by 4 bases, with 14 bases between the two germline ends. CDR3 sequence (DNA): TGTGCCAGCAGTCGGACGGGGACGATTAATGAAAAACTGTTTTTT. Translation gives CASSRTGTINEKLFF.

The table lists this clone with a count of one. V usage is TRBV3-1 (or the pseudogene TRBV3-2) and J usage is TRBJ1-1, with unresolved D. This CDR3 has 12 residues. Germline V gene data show CDR1 as LGHDT and CDR2 as YNNKEL (reference sequence). V was cut by 4 bases and J by 7 bases, with 10 bases left in between. The CDR3 DNA is TGTGCCAGCAGCCGAGGAACGGGTGAAGCTTTCTTT. Translated: CASSRGTGEAFF.

This rearrangement joins TRBV18 to TRBJ1-2; D may be TRBD1 (5 bases). The CDR3 loop spans 16 amino acids. Germline CDR1 and CDR2: KGHSH and LQKENI. V shed 5 bases and J shed 2 bases, with 18 bases lying between them. Written as DNA, the CDR3 is TGTGCCAGCTCAGCGGACGGGGGGTGGCTAAACTATGGCTACACCTTC. The encoded protein is CASSADGGWLNYGYTF.

The rearrangement joins TRBV2 to TRBJ2-7, with 13 bases aligning to TRBD2. The J segment lost 0 bases and the V segment lost 7 bases, leaving 3 bases of the junction unmatched. The germline V gene encodes CDR1 SNHLY and CDR2 FYNNEI. The CDR3 consists of 15 residues. The CDR3 loop is CASIWTSGSSYEQYF. DNA of the CDR3: TGTGCCAGCATCTGGACTAGCGGGAGCTCCTACGAGCAGTACTTC.

V and J are TRBV10-3 and TRBJ1-1, with 8 nucleotides matching TRBD1. The J segment lost 0 bases and the V segment lost 4 bases, leaving 4 bases of the junction unmatched. This CDR3 has 15 amino acids. Per the germline V gene, CDR1 is ENHRY and CDR2 is SYGVKD. The chain's CDR3 is CAISGPGQVNTEAFF. The DNA for the CDR3 is TGTGCCATCAGTGGCCCGGGACAGGTGAACACTGAAGCTTTCTTT.

The rearrangement uses TRBV3-1 (or the pseudogene TRBV3-2) and TRBJ2-7; D may be TRBD1 (5 bases). CDR3 length: 13 amino acids. Trimming left V 0 bases short and J 7 bases short, with 10 bases between. CDR1 and CDR2 (germline): LGHDT, YNNKEL (reference sequence). The CDR3 loop reads CASSQEIHREQYF. DNA of the CDR3: TGTGCCAGCAGCCAAGAAATTCACAGGGAGCAGTACTTC.

The genes are TRBV6-5 and TRBJ2-2; D may be TRBD2 (5 bases). The V gene's germline CDR1 is MNHEY and CDR2 SVGAGI. V was clipped by 2 bases and J by 0 bases, with 7 bases between them. There are 15 residues in the CDR3. CDR3 DNA sequence: TGTGCCAGCAGTTACACGGGGACGAACACCGGGGAGCTGTTTTTT. It translates to CASSYTGTNTGELFF.

This rearrangement joins TRBV19 to TRBJ1-1; 12 positions match TRBD1. Per the germline V gene, CDR1 is LNHDA and CDR2 is SQIVND (reference sequence). The CDR3 is 15 residues long. The V segment lost 6 bases and the J segment 6 bases; nucleotides outside the gene matches: 8. CDR3 in DNA: TGTGCCAGTAGCCTCGGGACAGGGGGCAGTTCTGAAGCTTTCTTT. Its protein is CASSLGTGGSSEAFF.

The chain couples TRBV5-1 to TRBJ2-7, with 9 bases aligning to TRBD2. This CDR3 region has 16 residues. The V segment lost 4 bases and the J segment 0 bases; nucleotides outside the gene matches: 8. Germline-derived CDR1 and CDR2 are SGHRS and YFSETQ. The CDR3 DNA reads TGCGCCAGCAGCCCAAATAGCGGGGGCCCCTCCTACGAGCAGTACTTC. Translating it yields CASSPNSGGPSYEQYF.

The chain employs TRBV18 and TRBJ1-5, with 7 nucleotides matching TRBD1. The germline CDR1 and CDR2 sequences are KGHSH and LQKENI. With V trimmed by 4 bases and J by 0 bases, 9 bases remained unmatched. This CDR3 comprises 17 residues. The CDR3 sequence is CASSLNRDSYSNQPQHF. The CDR3 coding sequence is TGTGCCAGCTCACTAAACCGGGACAGTTATAGCAATCAGCCCCAGCATTTT. The entire variable domain, with the rest obtained from reference TRBV18 and TRBJ1-5, is as follows: NAGVMQNPRHLVRRRGQEARLRCSPMKGHSHVYWYRQLPEEGLKFMVYLQKENIIDESGMPKERFSAEFPKEGPSILRIQQVVRGDSAAYFCASSLNRDSYSNQPQHFGDGTRLSIL.

This sequence joins TRBV7-8 and TRBJ1-2, with 7 nucleotides matching TRBD1. Losses at the gene ends were 5 bases for V and 8 bases for J; bases not matched to a gene: 5. This CDR3 comprises 12 residues. The germline gives CDR1 SGHVS, CDR2 FQNEAQ. The CDR3 nucleotides read TGTGCCAGCAGCCCGTGGGACAGCGGCTACACCTTC. Translation gives CASSPWDSGYTF.

The V call is TRBV5-1, the J call TRBJ2-7; D is perhaps TRBD1 (5 bases). The germline gives CDR1 SGHRS, CDR2 YFSETQ. Trimming cost V 0 bases and J 7 bases, with 5 bases left between them. The CDR3 sequence is 11 residues long. The CDR3 spells CASSLEGEQYF. The CDR3 region has the DNA TGCGCCAGCAGCTTGGAGGGGGAGCAGTACTTC.

The chain has TRBV7-9 and TRBJ2-5; D is unresolved. This CDR3 has 14 residues. The V end was cut by 1 base, the J end by 2 bases, with 8 bases between. CDR1 and CDR2 from the germline V gene are SEHNR and FQNEAQ (reference sequence). As DNA, the CDR3 is TGTGCCAGCAGCTTAGATGGCTTACAAGAGACCCAGTACTTC. Protein product: CASSLDGLQETQYF.

The chain is built from TRBV4-3 and TRBJ2-7, with 10 positions matching TRBD1. The CDR3 consists of 15 residues. V lost 4 bases to trimming and J lost 7 bases; unmatched junction nucleotides: 10. In germline, CDR1 is LGHNA, CDR2 YSLEER. In DNA form, the CDR3 reads TGCGCCAGCAGCCTCCTTGGGACAGGGGCGGATGAGCAGTACTTC. Translating it yields CASSLLGTGADEQYF.

This rearrangement joins TRBV10-3 to TRBJ1-5; D is perhaps TRBD1 (6 bases). CDR1 is ENHRY and CDR2 is SYGVKD in the germline V gene. V was clipped by 2 bases and J by 1 base, with 9 bases between them. The CDR3 is made up of 15 amino acids. CDR3 coding DNA: TGTGCCATCAGTGAGGAGGGGGGAAGCAATCAGCCCCAGCATTTT. The encoded protein is CAISEEGGSNQPQHF.

This chain connects TRBV14 to TRBJ2-3; D is possibly TRBD1 or TRBD2 (5 bases each). The CDR3 has 17 residues. V was pared by 2 bases and J by 0 bases, with 15 bases between. The germline V gene encodes CDR1 SGHDN and CDR2 FVKESK. The CDR3 loop reads CASSQIGTVTSTDTQYF. CDR3 coding DNA: TGTGCCAGCAGCCAAATAGGGACGGTCACGAGCACAGATACGCAGTATTTT.

The V and J genes are TRBV3-1 (or the pseudogene TRBV3-2) and TRBJ2-3, with TRBD2 identical over 8 bases. Losses at the gene ends were 3 bases for V and 5 bases for J; bases not matched to a gene: 10. This CDR3 is 16 amino acids long. Looked up from germline, CDR1 is LGHDT and CDR2 is YNNKEL (reference sequence). CDR3 sequence reads: CASSHTSGLGGDTQYF. In nucleotides, the CDR3 is TGTGCCAGCAGCCATACTAGCGGTCTGGGGGGAGATACGCAGTATTTT.

The chain joins TRBV11-2 to TRBJ2-2, with 7 bases identical to TRBD2. Germline CDR1 reads SGHAT; CDR2 reads FQNNGV. The CDR3 is 15 residues long. V was pared by 1 base and J by 7 bases, with 6 bases of the junction left unmatched. CDR3 protein: CASSLGSLAVGELFF. The CDR3 nucleotides are TGTGCCAGCAGCTTAGGTTCCCTAGCGGTCGGGGAGCTGTTTTTT.

This clone was observed once. Additional DNA sequences in this sample encode the identical CDR3. The chain employs TRBV18 and TRBJ1-1; the D gene is possibly TRBD1 (5 bases). V was pared by 3 bases and J by 3 bases, with 8 bases between. There are 13 residues in the CDR3. The germline V gene encodes CDR1 KGHSH and CDR2 LQKENI. For the CDR3, the DNA is TGTGCCAGCTCACCTTTGGGGGACACTGAAGCTTTCTTT. Protein sequence: CASSPLGDTEAFF.

This clone has only one observation. The DNA for the CDR3 is TGTGCCAGTAGTCTACTCGGGACAGCGGACACTGAAGCTTTCTTT. This translates into CASSLLGTADTEAFF. The rearrangement links TRBV19 to TRBJ1-1; TRBD1 agrees at 7 bases. Losses at the gene ends were 5 bases for V and 3 bases for J; bases not matched to a gene: 9. The V gene's germline CDR1 is LNHDA and CDR2 SQIVND (reference sequence). The CDR3 has 15 amino acids.

The chain uses TRBV4-2 and TRBJ2-3; 12 bases align to TRBD2. Germline CDR1 is LGHNA and CDR2 is YNFKEQ. The junction had 0 bases not matched to a gene; V was cut back by 1 base and J by 4 bases. The CDR3 runs 15 residues. In DNA form, the CDR3 reads TGTGCCAGCAGCCAAGGACTAGCGGGGGCAGATACGCAGTATTTT. Its translation is CASSQGLAGADTQYF.

The chain recombines TRBV6-5 with TRBJ2-7, with 13 positions matching TRBD2. CDR3 length: 15 residues. Germline-derived CDR1 and CDR2 are MNHEY and SVGAGI. With V trimmed by 7 bases and J by 3 bases, 6 bases remained unmatched. In DNA form, the CDR3 reads TGTGCCAGCATTACGGGACTAGCGGGACACTACGAGCAGTACTTC. Protein product: CASITGLAGHYEQYF.

The rearrangement uses TRBV4-1 and TRBJ1-1; no reliable D call. The CDR3 is made up of 13 amino acids. Germline V gene sequence: CDR1 MGHRA, CDR2 YSYEKL. Trimming left V 0 bases short and J 4 bases short, with 6 bases between. As DNA, the CDR3 is TGCGCCAGCAGCCAAGAGTGGGGCACTGAAGCTTTCTTT. It translates to CASSQEWGTEAFF.

The rearrangement links TRBV19 to TRBJ2-2; 7 bases line up with TRBD1. Germline assignment: CDR1 LNHDA and CDR2 SQIVND (reference sequence). This CDR3 spans 14 amino acids. V gave up 8 bases and J gave up 7 bases; unmatched junction bases: 10. The CDR3 DNA reads TGTGCCAGTTTCTCCTCAGGGGGTATCGGGGAGCTGTTTTTT. Translation: CASFSSGGIGELFF. The full variable domain, its missing parts supplied by reference TRBV19 and TRBJ2-2, is DGGITQSPKYLFRKEGQNVTLSCEQNLNHDAMYWYRQDPGQGLRLIYYSQIVNDFQKGDIAEGYSVSREKKESFPLTVTSAQKNPTAFYLCASFSSGGIGELFFGEGSRLTVL.

This chain connects TRBV7-8 to TRBJ1-1, with a tentative D call TRBD1 (5 bases). Deletions cut 5 bases from V and 9 bases from J, with 16 bases between. This CDR3 contains 13 residues. CDR1 is SGHVS, CDR2 FQNEAQ, per germline. CDR3 residues: CASSLGRSDQAFF. Written as DNA, the CDR3 is TGTGCCAGCAGCCTGGGGCGGTCAGACCAAGCTTTCTTT.